The following is a TCR beta chain sequence with its context. It has no known antigen specificity. One base away there is no much larger clone; base qualities are not given. This entry is derived from a study of blood T cell repertoires in COVID-19 (TCRdb year 2020). In the study overall: Samples from collaborators originated in the United States, Italy and Spain and spanned both the acute and convalescent phases of COVID-19. The prospective study material was composed of cDNA or gDNA derived from T cells, B-cell-depleted T cells, or PBMCs. Subjects who had been exposed to COVID-19, were actively infected with it, or had recovered from it provided the deeply sampled blood TCRbeta repertoires that made up the dataset. The repertoires were released in a freely available public database intended as a resource for research on the immune response to SARS-CoV-2. The samples were drawn from the first 160 participants of the ongoing ImmuneRACE study and from over a thousand subjects provided by 6 global collaborators. A de-identified subject ID, COVID-19 status, age in years and sex were almost always included in the sample metadata. Where available, HLA class I and class II types were taken from metadata supplied by the sample provider and were not determined by assay-based typing.

At the junction V is shortened by 5 bases and J by 10 bases; bases outside the gene matches: 7. Including the terminal cysteine and phenylalanine, the CDR3 comprises 12 residues. Just the 36-base CDR3 DNA is kept, in frame starting at base 1. CDR1 and CDR2 are read off the germline V gene (reference sequence) as SEHNR and FQNEAQ. Overall study outcomes, separate from this receptor: The quantity of clinical and demographic metadata differed by source and by participant and was supplied without curation.

TCRbeta CDR3 regions were amplified from genomic DNA using the immunoSEQ Assay, a bias-controlled multiplex PCR. In the paper's pipeline: Nucleated cell counts per sample were estimated from amplification of reference gene primers within the assay. To quantify the absolute abundance of each unique TCRbeta CDR3 rearrangement, sequence reads were collapsed and filtered. Productive Simpson clonality was computed per sample as the square root of Simpson's diversity index over productive rearrangements. The immuneACCESS repertoire file appears here via TCRdb, limited to in-frame rearrangements. These files lack a portion of the clones; in checked studies, under half of the deficit traces to unresolved V genes, and the cause of the others is not known. V, J and clone size reflect that table, while D and trimming were determined from the DNA. This sample is represented by 80,000 to 100,000 clones; roughly 88% of them were singletons. The ten largest clones capture about 1.5% of the sample.

The collaborating institutions used their own protocols to collect whole blood in K2EDTA tubes. For TCRbeta analysis, collaborator samples were shipped as frozen whole blood, as isolated PBMCs, or as DNA extracted from either sample type. This sequence was found in a human donor with active COVID-19. The donor label of this sample is uncertain. This chain joins TRBV7-9 to TRBJ1-2, and TRBD1 aligns with 7 junction nucleotides. Material for sequencing was peripheral blood. Here is the DNA: TGTGCCAGCAGCCCCACCGACAGGGTCTACACCTTC. Its amino acids are CASSPTDRVYTF.